Described below is a single T cell receptor (beta chain) sequence and its context. This sample is part of a study of T cell responses to AZD1222 COVID-19 vaccine. Study-wide background: It was second doses at about 4 or about 12 weeks that were pooled.

Here immunoSEQ multiplex PCR was the method, and the copy in TCRdb shows in-frame clones only, minus some. The sample has 100,000 or so clones; more than 75% are singletons. This TCR came from an adult in good health. The sequenced sample was peripheral blood, obtained on day 0 of AZD1222 vaccination.

DNA for the CDR3: TGCGCCAGCAGCGAGGCCGGCCAAGAGACCCAGTACTTC. Protein sequence: CASSEAGQETQYF. The chain recombines TRBV5-1 with TRBJ2-5, with D hard to call. The V end lost 4 bases, the J end lost 1 base, and 8 bases lay between the germline ends. The CDR3 totals 13 residues. Germline V CDR1 and CDR2: SGHRS, YFSETQ.